One and the same sample provided the 19 T cell receptor beta chains below, sequenced in a study of blood T cell repertoires in COVID-19 (dated by TCRdb to 2018 to 2020). Libraries were made using the immunoSEQ multiplex PCR assay. TCRdb limited this immuneACCESS table to in-frame rearrangements with V and J called. A share of clones is missing; checked studies link under half to unresolved V genes, and the rest is unexplained. The sample contains over 200,000 clones, about 91% of them found a single time. The top ten clonotypes cover about 2.5% of the sample. Sequenced input: PBMCs or T cells enriched from blood (not recorded which). Source of these receptors: a woman between 40 and 55 years old with acute COVID-19.

This sequence joins TRBV18 and TRBJ2-3; 7 bases are a match to TRBD1. The germline V gene has CDR1 KGHSH and CDR2 LQKENI. The V gene end was trimmed by 4 bases and the J gene end by 2 bases; junction bases not matched to a gene: 15. The CDR3 loop spans 18 amino acids. CDR3 sequence: CASSLTSPGQRNTDTQYF. In DNA form, the CDR3 reads TGTGCCAGCTCACTCACTTCTCCGGGACAGCGAAACACAGATACGCAGTATTTT.

This chain links TRBV11-2 with TRBJ2-3, with D unresolved. The CDR3 is made up of 15 amino acids. Trimming removed 5 bases at V and 2 bases at J, with 14 bases between. Per the germline V gene, CDR1 is SGHAT and CDR2 is FQNNGV. In DNA, the CDR3 is TGTGCCAGCAGCCCGAGACCCCTAGACACAGATACGCAGTATTTT. It is translated as CASSPRPLDTDTQYF. Full variable domain (remainder filled in from reference TRBV11-2 and TRBJ2-3): EAGVAQSPRYKIIEKRQSVAFWCNPISGHATLYWYQQILGQGPKLLIQFQNNGVVDDSQLPKDRFSAERLKGVDSTLKIQPAKLEDSAVYLCASSPRPLDTDTQYFGPGTRLTVL.

The chain links TRBV4-3 to TRBJ1-1; 9 bases line up with TRBD1. This CDR3 spans 16 amino acids. The ends lost 3 bases at V and 5 bases at J; junction bases unmatched: 10. Per the germline V gene, CDR1 is LGHNA and CDR2 is YSLEER. CDR3 bases: TGCGCCAGCAGCCAGTCTACCCACAGGGGGCATACTGAAGCTTTCTTT. Protein product: CASSQSTHRGHTEAFF.

The chain joins TRBV7-2 to TRBJ2-1; D is possibly TRBD1 (5 bases). The germline gives CDR1 SGHTA, CDR2 FQGNSA. Deletions cut 1 base from V and 3 bases from J, with 7 bases between. The length of the CDR3 is 14 residues. The CDR3 DNA sequence: TGTGCCAGCAGCTTAGACAGGAACTACAATGAGCAGTTCTTC. Amino acid sequence: CASSLDRNYNEQFF. The full variable domain, completed using reference TRBV7-2 and TRBJ2-1, is GAGVSQSPSNKVTEKGKDVELRCDPISGHTALYWYRQSLGQGLEFLIYFQGNSAPDKSGLPSDRFSAERTGGSVSTLTIQRTQQEDSAVYLCASSLDRNYNEQFFGPGTRLTVL.

The chain joins TRBV5-1 to TRBJ2-5, with 11 bases matching TRBD1. The germline V gene encodes CDR1 SGHRS and CDR2 YFSETQ. CDR3 size: 16 residues. V shed 3 bases, J shed 5 bases, and the junction held 9 bases outside the gene matches. The DNA for the CDR3 is TGCGCCAGCAGCTATAACCCTAGGGACAGGGGGGAGACCCAGTACTTC. It translates to CASSYNPRDRGETQYF.

The chain recombines TRBV7-6 with TRBJ2-3; TRBD1 matches 7 bases. The length of the CDR3 is 17 residues. The ends lost 5 bases at V and 5 bases at J; junction bases unmatched: 16. Per germline, CDR1 SGHVS and CDR2 FNYEAQ. This chain's CDR3 is CASSHVTGQVMGDTQYF. The CDR3 DNA sequence: TGTGCCAGCAGCCACGTTACCGGACAGGTCATGGGAGATACGCAGTATTTT.

The V gene is TRBV28, the J gene TRBJ1-5; possible D gene TRBD1, 6 bases. V lost 2 bases and J lost 2, with 13 bases in between. This CDR3 spans 16 amino acids. Per germline, CDR1 MDHEN and CDR2 SYDVKM. The CDR3 loop is CASSLPRGLGNQPQHF. CDR3 nucleotide sequence: TGTGCCAGCAGTTTACCCAGGGGCCTGGGCAATCAGCCCCAGCATTTT.

The V call is TRBV2, the J call TRBJ2-7; TRBD1 is a possible D gene (5 bases). The V gene's germline CDR1 is SNHLY and CDR2 FYNNEI. V dropped 1 base and J dropped 2 bases, with 9 bases sitting between them. The CDR3 has 14 residues. CDR3 region: CASSEDRIPYEQYF. The CDR3 DNA reads as TGTGCCAGCAGTGAAGACAGGATTCCCTACGAGCAGTACTTC.

The chain recombines TRBV7-2 with TRBJ1-1; D gene ambiguous. V lost 0 bases to trimming and J lost 8 bases, with 4 bases between them. This CDR3 region has 11 residues. The V gene's germline CDR1 is SGHTA and CDR2 FQGNSA. Here the CDR3 reads CASSLAGEAFF. CDR3 sequence (DNA): TGTGCCAGCAGCTTAGCTGGCGAAGCTTTCTTT. Together with reference TRBV7-2 and TRBJ1-1, the CDR3 gives the full variable domain: GAGVSQSPSNKVTEKGKDVELRCDPISGHTALYWYRQSLGQGLEFLIYFQGNSAPDKSGLPSDRFSAERTGGSVSTLTIQRTQQEDSAVYLCASSLAGEAFFGQGTRLTVV.

The chain combines TRBV18 with TRBJ2-1; a possible D gene is TRBD1 (6 bases). CDR3 length: 17 amino acids. Per germline, CDR1 KGHSH and CDR2 LQKENI. V was pared by 3 bases and J by 7 bases, with 22 bases between. CDR3 in amino acids: CASSPPRTGIVGNEQFF. CDR3 nucleotides: TGTGCCAGCTCACCCCCCAGAACAGGGATCGTTGGGAATGAGCAGTTCTTC.

Only one count was recorded for this clone. The chain recombines TRBV10-1 with TRBJ2-1; 9 nucleotides match TRBD1. The CDR3 totals 16 residues. Trimming cost V 2 bases and J 8 bases; bases outside gene matches: 10. CDR1 is WNHNN, CDR2 SYGVQD, per germline (reference sequence). The CDR3 protein is CASSEDRGTGTDEQFF. In DNA form, the CDR3 reads TGCGCCAGCAGTGAGGACAGAGGGACAGGGACCGATGAGCAGTTCTTC.

The rearrangement links TRBV6-1 to TRBJ1-6; TRBD1 matches 12 bases. The CDR3 contains 16 residues. The V and J ends lost 4 bases and 9 bases, in that order; junction bases with no gene match: 7. Germline lookup yields CDR1 MNHNS and CDR2 SASEGT. The CDR3 sequence is CASSAGQGAGRSPLHF. DNA of the CDR3: TGTGCCAGCAGTGCGGGACAGGGGGCGGGCCGTTCACCCCTCCACTTT.

In its sample, this clone was seen once. J is TRBJ1-6 and V is TRBV6-1; D remains unclear. Germline loops: CDR1 MNHNS, CDR2 SASEGT. V was cut by 3 bases and J by 4 bases, with 13 bases left in between. The CDR3 covers 16 residues. CDR3 nucleotide sequence: TGTGCCAGCAGTGATTTAGCCATTTTATATAATTCACCCCTCCACTTT. Translated, it gives CASSDLAILYNSPLHF.

V usage is TRBV2 and J usage is TRBJ2-7, with 9 bases identical to TRBD2. The CDR3 sequence is 14 residues long. Per germline, CDR1 SNHLY and CDR2 FYNNEI. The V and J ends lost 8 bases and 1 base, in that order; junction bases with no gene match: 6. The CDR3 loop reads CASCGTSLSYEQYF. DNA for the CDR3: TGTGCCAGCTGCGGGACTAGCCTGTCCTACGAGCAGTACTTC.

V gene TRBV5-1 combines with J gene TRBJ2-7, with D possibly TRBD2 on 6 matching bases. This CDR3 region has 14 residues. Germline V gene sequence: CDR1 SGHRS, CDR2 YFSETQ. Trimming removed 7 bases from V and 0 bases from J, with 14 bases in between. CDR3 coding DNA: TGCGCCAGCCCAAGACTCGGGGGCTCCTACGAGCAGTACGTC. This sequence encodes CASPRLGGSYEQYV.

The chain recombines TRBV11-2 with TRBJ1-1; D may be TRBD1 (5 bases). Germline V gives CDR1 SGHAT, CDR2 FQNNGV. This CDR3 is 13 amino acids long. The V gene lost 4 bases and the J gene lost 7 bases, with 13 bases spanning the gap. CDR3 nucleotides: TGTGCCAGCAGCTCGTTCCAGGGAATTGAAGCTTTCTTT. It codes for CASSSFQGIEAFF.

The chain carries TRBV18 and TRBJ2-1; 7 bases are a match to TRBD1. V lost 8 bases and J lost 5; bases outside the gene matches: 6. Looked up from germline, CDR1 is KGHSH and CDR2 is LQKENI. The CDR3 consists of 13 residues. The CDR3 nucleotides are TGTGCCAGCGCCAGGGGGATGAACAATGAGCAGTTCTTC. Translating gives CASARGMNNEQFF.

The chain is built from TRBV5-1 and TRBJ2-2; 8 bases fit TRBD2. This CDR3 has 16 residues. Germline CDR1 and CDR2: SGHRS and YFSETQ. V shed 7 bases and J 4 bases; nucleotides not matched to a gene: 12. DNA of the CDR3: TGCGCCAGCCGTCGGGAGGGGGGGACCGCCACCGGGGAGCTGTTTTTT. Translated, it gives CASRREGGTATGELFF.

This sequence joins TRBV3-1 (or the pseudogene TRBV3-2) and TRBJ2-2, with TRBD2 matching 11 bases. This CDR3 has 14 amino acids. V lost 7 bases, J lost 5 bases, and 3 bases stayed unmatched. CDR1 and CDR2 (germline): LGHDT, YNNKEL (reference sequence). This CDR3 reads CASTGTSGTGELFF. The DNA of the CDR3 is TGTGCCAGCACCGGGACTAGCGGAACCGGGGAGCTGTTTTTT.